The clone carrying this T cell receptor (beta chain) was observed a handful of times. Its specificity is unknown. Using immunoSEQ multiplex PCR, the repertoire was profiled, and TCRdb retains in-frame clones only, with some absent. Of 15,000 to 20,000 clones listed, more than 75% were seen once; the top ten hold less than 4%. Methotrexate plus calcineurin inhibitor accompanied controls' myeloablative marrow transplants; sampling was 1 year later. This CDR3 region has 15 residues. V was trimmed by 6 bases and J by 0 bases, leaving 12 bases between them. CDR1 SNHLY and CDR2 FYNNEI come from the germline V gene. The source of the sample is a study of T cells after posttransplantation cyclophosphamide. Study outcomes and limitations: TRB overlap between skin or GI tissue T cells and blood was limited. Later post-transplant blood repertoires were often dominated by donor CD8+ memory clones. TRB clonality was highly associated with recipient CMV seropositivity and reactivation.

The J gene is TRBJ1-3, the V gene TRBV2, with a possible D match to TRBD1 (6 bases). The sequence derives from a male patient aged 45 to 59 who received an allogeneic stem cell transplant from an unrelated donor, was CMV-positive, and had chronic GVHD only. Some T cells may be provided by the graft donor. Specimen: PBMCs, collected after an allogeneic stem cell transplant with a calcineurin inhibitor and methotrexate. The CDR3 region has the DNA TGTGCCAGCAGGACAACAGGGAACTCTGGAAACACCATATATTTT. Its protein is CASRTTGNSGNTIYF.